A single sample gave rise to the 9 T cell receptor beta chains below, sequenced in a study of shared clonotypes between healthy human individuals. Positively selected for CCR7, the CD45RO-negative cells used as naive CD8 cells excluded terminally differentiated effector memory CD45RA+ cells. Assay: immunoSEQ multiplex PCR; the TCRdb copy retains only in-frame clones and omits some. The top ten hold approximately 1% of the sample, which has some 2 million clones, about 95% seen once. Sequencing was carried out using naive CD8+ T cells sorted from blood. The receptors stem from a man in his late teens or twenties in good health.

This chain uses TRBV27 with TRBJ2-7, with D possibly being TRBD1 or TRBD2 (5 bases each). Trimming removed 6 bases from V and 2 bases from J, with 17 bases in between. The germline CDR1 and CDR2 sequences are MNHEY and SMNVEV (reference sequence). The length of the CDR3 is 15 residues. The CDR3 reads CASSLGAGTAYEQYF. In nucleotides, the CDR3 is TGTGCCAGCAGCCTCGGGGCAGGGACCGCCTACGAGCAGTACTTC.

With respect to this clone: The same CDR3 arises from other DNA sequences in this sample as well. The J gene is TRBJ2-1, the V gene TRBV4-3; a weak D match, TRBD2 (6 bases). Trimming cost V 0 bases and J 8 bases, with 11 bases left between them. CDR1 and CDR2 from the germline V gene are LGHNA and YSLEER. This CDR3 has 14 amino acids. For the CDR3, the DNA is TGCGCCAGCAGCCAAGATGGATCTAGCGATGAGCAGTTCTTC. This gives the protein CASSQDGSSDEQFF.

The chain has TRBV6-6 and TRBJ2-7, with TRBD1 as a possible D gene (6 bases). The CDR3 loop spans 12 amino acids. Trimming removed 8 bases at V and 2 bases at J, with 10 bases between. Per germline, CDR1 MNHNY and CDR2 SVGAGI (reference sequence). CDR3 amino acids: CASGQGTYEQYF. The CDR3, as DNA: TGTGCCAGCGGGCAGGGGACCTACGAGCAGTACTTC.

The chain has TRBV6-5 and TRBJ1-1; D unclear. This CDR3 comprises 15 residues. CDR1 and CDR2 from the germline V gene are MNHEY and SVGAGI. With 0 bases removed from V and 0 bases from J, the gap between germline ends came to 8 bases. DNA of the CDR3: TGTGCCAGCAGTTACTCGATCGGGATGAACACTGAAGCTTTCTTT. Its protein is CASSYSIGMNTEAFF.

The chain carries TRBV19 and TRBJ1-1, with D possibly matching TRBD1 (5 bases). The V end was cut by 1 base, the J end by 4 bases, with 13 bases between. The CDR3 contains 15 residues. Germline CDR1 and CDR2: LNHDA and SQIVND (reference sequence). In nucleotides, the CDR3 is TGTGCCAGTAGTATAGGGAAACCAGGGATCACTGAAGCTTTCTTT. Protein sequence: CASSIGKPGITEAFF. Full variable domain (rest looked up from reference TRBV19 and TRBJ1-1): DGGITQSPKYLFRKEGQNVTLSCEQNLNHDAMYWYRQDPGQGLRLIYYSQIVNDFQKGDIAEGYSVSREKKESFPLTVTSAQKNPTAFYLCASSIGKPGITEAFFGQGTRLTVV.

The rearrangement uses TRBV6-6 and TRBJ2-2; 7 bases agree with TRBD2. CDR3 length: 16 residues. Per the germline V gene, CDR1 is MNHNY and CDR2 is SVGAGI (reference sequence). V lost 7 bases, J lost 4 bases, and 12 bases stayed unmatched. The CDR3 DNA reads as TGTGCCAGCAATCACCTAGCGGATGGGGGCACCGGGGAGCTGTTTTTT. Translated: CASNHLADGGTGELFF.

The chain links TRBV25-1 to TRBJ2-7; 7 bases map to TRBD1. The ends lost 4 bases at V and 3 bases at J; junction bases unmatched: 3. The CDR3 is made up of 13 amino acids. Germline CDR1 and CDR2: MGHDK and SYGVNS. CDR3 sequence: CASSVGQVYEQYF. CDR3 coding DNA: TGTGCCAGCAGTGTTGGACAGGTCTACGAGCAGTACTTC.

On this clone itself: One end of the junction fails to match germline, which may point to a read error. The J gene is TRBJ2-1, the V gene TRBV7-7; 11 bases are a match to TRBD2. The germline V gene encodes CDR1 SSHAT and CDR2 FNYEAQ (reference sequence). The CDR3 is 15 residues long. The CDR3 loop reads CASSPVAGGNNEQFF. CDR3 in DNA: TGTGCTAGCAGCCCCGTAGCGGGAGGGAACAATGAGCAGTTCTTC.

The chain combines TRBV7-2 with TRBJ2-1; TRBD2 aligns across 14 bases. The trim removed 1 base at V and 0 bases at J, leaving 5 bases unmatched. The CDR3 runs to 19 residues. Germline CDR1 is SGHTA and CDR2 is FQGNSA. CDR3 sequence: CASSLVGTSGGYSYNEQFF. CDR3 nucleotides: TGTGCCAGCAGCTTAGTCGGGACTAGCGGGGGCTACTCCTACAATGAGCAGTTCTTC. Supplemented by reference TRBV7-2 and TRBJ2-1, the full variable domain reads GAGVSQSPSNKVTEKGKDVELRCDPISGHTALYWYRQSLGQGLEFLIYFQGNSAPDKSGLPSDRFSAERTGGSVSTLTIQRTQQEDSAVYLCASSLVGTSGGYSYNEQFFGPGTRLTVL.